This T cell receptor (beta chain) was retrieved from a study of blood T cell repertoires in COVID-19. In the study overall: The United States, Italy and Spain were the sources of the acute and convalescent COVID-19 samples. T cells, B-cell-depleted T cells, or PBMCs supplied cDNA or gDNA.

Participants came from 20 to 25 US areas, aged about 18 to 95 years. The CDR3 has 12 residues. V gave up 3 bases and J gave up 4 bases, with 5 bases separating them. Per germline, CDR1 SGHDT and CDR2 YYEEEE. The method was immunoSEQ multiplex PCR; TCRdb's version includes in-frame clones alone and lacks a portion of them. Among more than 300,000 clones listed, 70% to 90% were seen once. Sequenced material: PBMCs or T cells enriched from blood (not recorded which). The chain links TRBV5-6 to TRBJ1-3; D is ambiguous. This clonotype was obtained from a woman aged 30 to 39 who had recovered from COVID-19. The CDR3 DNA follows: TGTGCCAGCAGCTCGGTAGGAAACACCATATATTTT. Translation gives CASSSVGNTIYF.